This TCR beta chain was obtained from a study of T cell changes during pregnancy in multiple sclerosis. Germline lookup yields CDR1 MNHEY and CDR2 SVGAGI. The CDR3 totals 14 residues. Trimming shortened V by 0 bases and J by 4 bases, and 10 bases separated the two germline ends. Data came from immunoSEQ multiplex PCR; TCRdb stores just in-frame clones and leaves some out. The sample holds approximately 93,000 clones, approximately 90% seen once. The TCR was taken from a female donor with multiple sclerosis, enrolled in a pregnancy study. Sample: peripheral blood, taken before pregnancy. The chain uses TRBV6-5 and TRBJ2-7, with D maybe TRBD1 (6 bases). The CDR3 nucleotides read TGTGCCAGCAGTTACTCCAGGGGCGGGTACGAGCAGTACTTC. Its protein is CASSYSRGGYEQYF.